This is a list of T cell receptor beta chains from one sample in a study of blood T cell repertoires in COVID-19. The assay was immunoSEQ multiplex PCR, and TCRdb's table has in-frame clones only and misses some. The profile covers some 100,000 clones, with 80% to 90% appearing a single time and less than 3.5% taken by the ten largest. What was sequenced was PBMCs or T cells enriched from blood (not recorded which). The source of these receptors is a woman aged 45-65 years who had recovered from COVID-19. CDR3s include the opening cysteine and the closing phenylalanine or tryptophan. The order of the fields is V gene, J gene, CDR3 protein.

v_call: TRBV5-4
j_call: TRBJ2-3
cdr3_aa: CASSSGGKDSTDTQYF

v_call: TRBV5-1
j_call: TRBJ1-4
cdr3_aa: CASSVQGFNEKLFF

v_call: TRBV3-1/TRBV3-2
j_call: TRBJ2-5
cdr3_aa: CASSPKPPTSGGAGETQYF

v_call: TRBV5-1
j_call: TRBJ2-7
cdr3_aa: CASSVFGAQDYEQYF

v_call: TRBV9
j_call: TRBJ2-1
cdr3_aa: CASSGRTGSYNEQFF

v_call: TRBV3-1/TRBV3-2
j_call: TRBJ2-7
cdr3_aa: CASSLGTSPNEQYF

v_call: TRBV5-6
j_call: TRBJ1-1
cdr3_aa: CASSLTGNTEAFF

v_call: TRBV4-2
j_call: TRBJ2-5
cdr3_aa: CASSQARGGETQYF

v_call: TRBV4-2
j_call: TRBJ2-1
cdr3_aa: CASSQDDYHIYEQFF

v_call: TRBV10-3
j_call: TRBJ1-6
cdr3_aa: CAISESGQGRSPLHF

v_call: TRBV30
j_call: TRBJ2-7
cdr3_aa: CAWSSGAYEQYF

v_call: TRBV5-4
j_call: TRBJ2-7
cdr3_aa: CASSSLAGGLYEQYF

v_call: TRBV28
j_call: TRBJ1-5
cdr3_aa: CASEGQRNQPQHF

v_call: TRBV28
j_call: TRBJ1-5
cdr3_aa: CASSVQGFGQPQHF